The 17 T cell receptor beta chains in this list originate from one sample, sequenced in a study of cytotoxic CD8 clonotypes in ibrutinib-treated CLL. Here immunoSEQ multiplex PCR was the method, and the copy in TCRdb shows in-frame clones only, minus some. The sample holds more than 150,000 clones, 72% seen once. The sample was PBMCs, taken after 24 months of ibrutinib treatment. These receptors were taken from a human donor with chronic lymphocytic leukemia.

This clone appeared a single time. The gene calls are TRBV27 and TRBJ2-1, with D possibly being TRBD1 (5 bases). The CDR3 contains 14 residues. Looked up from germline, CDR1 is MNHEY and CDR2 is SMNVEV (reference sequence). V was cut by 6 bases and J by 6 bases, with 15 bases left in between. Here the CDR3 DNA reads TGTGCCAGCAGATCGTGGGGCGGCGGCAATGAGCAGTTCTTC. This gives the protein CASRSWGGGNEQFF.

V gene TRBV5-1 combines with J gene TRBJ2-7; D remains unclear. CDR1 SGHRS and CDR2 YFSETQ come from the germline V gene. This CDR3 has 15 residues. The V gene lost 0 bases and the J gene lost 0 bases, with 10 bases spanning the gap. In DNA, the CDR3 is TGCGCCAGCAGCTTGGGCTCAGGAGTCTCCTACGAGCAGTACTTC. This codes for CASSLGSGVSYEQYF.

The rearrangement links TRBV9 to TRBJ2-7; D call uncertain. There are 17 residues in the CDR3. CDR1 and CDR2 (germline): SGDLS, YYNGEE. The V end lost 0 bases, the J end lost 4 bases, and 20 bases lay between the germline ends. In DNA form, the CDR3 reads TGTGCCAGCAGCGTAGGGGGAATGGGGTCTTCGGATTACGAGCAGTACTTC. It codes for CASSVGGMGSSDYEQYF. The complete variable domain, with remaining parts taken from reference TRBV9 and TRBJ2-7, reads DSGVTQTPKHLITATGQRVTLRCSPRSGDLSVYWYQQSLDQGLQFLIQYYNGEERAKGNILERFSAQQFPDLHSELNLSSLELGDSALYFCASSVGGMGSSDYEQYFGPGTRLTVT.

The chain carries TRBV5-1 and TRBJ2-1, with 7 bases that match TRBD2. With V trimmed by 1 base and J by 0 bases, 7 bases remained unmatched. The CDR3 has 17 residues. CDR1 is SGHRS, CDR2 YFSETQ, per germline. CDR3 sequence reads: CASSLSASGGSYNEQFF. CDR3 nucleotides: TGCGCCAGCAGCTTGTCGGCATCGGGGGGCTCCTACAATGAGCAGTTCTTC.

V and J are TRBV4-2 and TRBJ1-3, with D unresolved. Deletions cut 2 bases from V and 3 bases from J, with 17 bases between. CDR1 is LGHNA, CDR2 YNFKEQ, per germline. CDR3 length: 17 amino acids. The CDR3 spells CASSQSIGLGYGNTIYF. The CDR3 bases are TGTGCCAGCAGCCAAAGTATAGGCCTAGGATATGGAAACACCATATATTTT.

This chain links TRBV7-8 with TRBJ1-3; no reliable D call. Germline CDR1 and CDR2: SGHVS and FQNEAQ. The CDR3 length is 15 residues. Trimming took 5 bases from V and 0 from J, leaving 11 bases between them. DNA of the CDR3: TGTGCCAGCAGCCCCTGGGCCAGCTCTGGAAACACCATATATTTT. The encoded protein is CASSPWASSGNTIYF.

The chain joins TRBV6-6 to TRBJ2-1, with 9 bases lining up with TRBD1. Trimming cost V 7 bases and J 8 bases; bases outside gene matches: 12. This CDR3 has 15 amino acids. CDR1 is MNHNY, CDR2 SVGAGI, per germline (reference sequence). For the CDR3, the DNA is TGTGCCAGCACTAGCCGGGACAGGGTATCTCATGAGCAGTTCTTC. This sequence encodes CASTSRDRVSHEQFF.

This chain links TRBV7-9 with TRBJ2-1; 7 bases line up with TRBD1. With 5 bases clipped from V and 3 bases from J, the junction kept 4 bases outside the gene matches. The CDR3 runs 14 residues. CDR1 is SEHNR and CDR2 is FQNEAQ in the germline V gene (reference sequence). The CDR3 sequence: CASSRRTGYNEQFF. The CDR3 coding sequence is TGTGCCAGCAGCAGACGGACAGGCTACAATGAGCAGTTCTTC.

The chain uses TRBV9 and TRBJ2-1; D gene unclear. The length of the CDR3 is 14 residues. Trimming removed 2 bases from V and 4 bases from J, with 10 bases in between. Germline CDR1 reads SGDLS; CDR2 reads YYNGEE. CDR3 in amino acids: CASSVILGYNEQFF. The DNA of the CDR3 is TGTGCCAGCAGCGTGATCTTAGGGTACAATGAGCAGTTCTTC.

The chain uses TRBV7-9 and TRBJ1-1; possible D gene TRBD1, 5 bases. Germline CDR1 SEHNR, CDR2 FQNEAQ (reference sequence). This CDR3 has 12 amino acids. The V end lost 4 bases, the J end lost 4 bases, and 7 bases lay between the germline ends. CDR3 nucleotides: TGTGCCAGCAGCTCGGGGGGCACTGAAGCTTTCTTT. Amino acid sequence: CASSSGGTEAFF.

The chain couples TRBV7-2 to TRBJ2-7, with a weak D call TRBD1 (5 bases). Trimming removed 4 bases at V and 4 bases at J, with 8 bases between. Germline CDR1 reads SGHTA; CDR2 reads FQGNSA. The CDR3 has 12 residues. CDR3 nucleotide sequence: TGTGCCAGCAGCTGGGGCCTATACGAGCAGTACTTC. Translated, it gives CASSWGLYEQYF.

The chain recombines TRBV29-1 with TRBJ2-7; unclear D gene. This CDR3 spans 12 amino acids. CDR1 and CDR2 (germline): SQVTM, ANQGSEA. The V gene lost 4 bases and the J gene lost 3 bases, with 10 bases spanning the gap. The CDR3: CSVVGWDYEQYF. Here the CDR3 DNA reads TGCAGCGTTGTGGGCTGGGACTACGAGCAGTACTTC.

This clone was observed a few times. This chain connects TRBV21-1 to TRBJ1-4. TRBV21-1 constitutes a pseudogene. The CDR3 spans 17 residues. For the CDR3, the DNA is TGTGCCAGCAGGAACAGCCCCCACAAAGGGTGTAAAGAAAAACTGTTTTTT. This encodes CASRNSPHKGCKEKLFF.

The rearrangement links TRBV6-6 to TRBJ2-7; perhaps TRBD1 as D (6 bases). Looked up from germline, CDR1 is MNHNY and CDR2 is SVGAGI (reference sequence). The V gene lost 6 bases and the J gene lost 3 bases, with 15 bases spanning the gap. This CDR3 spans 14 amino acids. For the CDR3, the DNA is TGTGCCAGCAGGAGACAGGTCGGGATCTACGAGCAGTACTTC. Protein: CASRRQVGIYEQYF.

DNA for the CDR3: TGTGCCTGGAGTGTACGCAATGAGCAGTTCTTC. Translated, it gives CAWSVRNEQFF. This rearrangement joins TRBV30 to TRBJ2-1; D ambiguous. This CDR3 region has 11 residues. Per germline, CDR1 GTSNPN and CDR2 SVGIG (reference sequence). Trimming removed 0 bases at V and 6 bases at J, with 3 bases between. Variable domain in full (rest from reference TRBV30 and TRBJ2-1): SQTIHQWPATLVQPVGSPLSLECTVEGTSNPNLYWYRQAAGRGLQLLFYSVGIGQISSEVPQNLSASRPQDRQFILSSKKLLLSDSGFYLCAWSVRNEQFFGPGTRLTVL.

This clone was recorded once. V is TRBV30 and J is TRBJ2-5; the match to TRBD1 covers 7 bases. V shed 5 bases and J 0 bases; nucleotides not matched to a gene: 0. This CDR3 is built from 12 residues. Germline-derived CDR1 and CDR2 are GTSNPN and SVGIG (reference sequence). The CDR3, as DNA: TGTGCCTGGGACAGGGACCAAGAGACCCAGTACTTC. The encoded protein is CAWDRDQETQYF.

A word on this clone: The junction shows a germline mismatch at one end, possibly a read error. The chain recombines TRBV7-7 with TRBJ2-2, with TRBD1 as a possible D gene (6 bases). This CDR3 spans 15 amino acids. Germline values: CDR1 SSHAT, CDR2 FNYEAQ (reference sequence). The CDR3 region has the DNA TGTGCTAGCAGCTTGGCAGGGGCGAACACCGGGGAGCTGTTTTTT. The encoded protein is CASSLAGANTGELFF.